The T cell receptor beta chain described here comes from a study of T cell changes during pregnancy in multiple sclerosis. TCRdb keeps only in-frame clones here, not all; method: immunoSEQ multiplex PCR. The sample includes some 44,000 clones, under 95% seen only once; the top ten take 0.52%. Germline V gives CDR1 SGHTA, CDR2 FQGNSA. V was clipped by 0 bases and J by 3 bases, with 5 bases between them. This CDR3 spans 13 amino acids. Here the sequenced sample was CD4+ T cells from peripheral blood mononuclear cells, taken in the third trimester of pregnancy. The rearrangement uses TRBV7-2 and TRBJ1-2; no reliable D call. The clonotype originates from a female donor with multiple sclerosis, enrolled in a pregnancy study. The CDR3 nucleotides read TGTGCCAGCAGCTTAGCGGGCGACTATGGCTACACCTTC. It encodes CASSLAGDYGYTF.